These T cell receptor beta chains were read from a single sample in a study of shared clonotypes between healthy human individuals. Libraries were prepared by immunoSEQ multiplex PCR; TCRdb keeps only in-frame clonotypes and omits some of them. Here the sample spans approximately 510,000 clones, approximately 79% being singletons. The sequenced sample consisted of PBMCs. The source of these receptors is a middle-aged woman in good health. Some clones in this sample may be carry-over from other donors' samples. Each CDR3 is given with its conserved first and last residue. The D gene is left open where the match is weak. Clone size is given for some rows only: seen once, a few or many times, or a class if the clone is expanded.

>-|TRBV7-2|TRBJ2-1|TRBD2
TGTGCCAGCAGCTCCGAGACCGGACTAGCGCGTGAGCAGTTCTTC
CASSSETGLAREQFF
>-|TRBV7-7|TRBJ2-7|TRBD2
TGTGCTAGCAGCATCGAACCGGGGCGGGGGGAGCAGTACTTC
CASSIEPGRGEQYF
>-|TRBV13|TRBJ2-7|-
TGTGCCAGCAGCACCTCCGGATACGAGCAGTACTTC
CASSTSGYEQYF
>-|TRBV28|TRBJ2-5|-
TGTGCCAGCAGTTTAGGCAGGTTATTGGAGACCCAGTACTTC
CASSLGRLLETQYF
>-|TRBV7-6|TRBJ2-2|-
TGTGCCGCCCCAGACTCGAACACCGGGGAGCTGTTTTTT
CAAPDSNTGELFF
>-|TRBV7-3|TRBJ2-3|-
TGTGCCAGCAGCTTAAACCCCGATACGGGGACAGATACGCAGTATTTT
CASSLNPDTGTDTQYF
>few|TRBV9|TRBJ2-7|-
TGTGCCAGCAACCCCTCCGGGTCCCCCGACGAGCAGTACTTC
CASNPSGSPDEQYF
>-|TRBV10-3|TRBJ1-1|-
TGTGCCATCTCGAGACCGAACACTGAAGCTTTCTTT
CAISRPNTEAFF
>many|TRBV7-3|TRBJ1-2|TRBD1
TGTGCCAGCAGCATGGGACAGGCTAACTATGGCTACACCTTC
CASSMGQANYGYTF
>-|TRBV7-3|TRBJ2-2|-
TGTGCCAGCAGCTCCCCGACCGTCGCCGGGGAGCTGTTTTTT
CASSSPTVAGELFF
>-|TRBV2|TRBJ2-5|TRBD2
TGTGCCAGCAGTGCAGGTGGACTAGCGGGGAACCAAGAGACCCAGTACTTC
CASSAGGLAGNQETQYF
>-|TRBV30|TRBJ2-1|TRBD2
TGTGCCTGGAGTGTAGGACTAGCCGGGGAGCAGTTCTTC
CAWSVGLAGEQFF
>-|TRBV7-8|TRBJ2-1|TRBD2
TGTGCCAGCAGCGTCTCCGGGACTAGTTACAATGAGCAGTTCTTC
CASSVSGTSYNEQFF
>-|TRBV2|TRBJ1-2|TRBD1
TGTGCCAGCAGCACGGACAGGGGACACTATGGCTACACCTTC
CASSTDRGHYGYTF
>-|TRBV5-6|TRBJ2-1|-
TGTGCCAGCAGCCTGAGGGGGGCCAATGAGCAGTTCTTC
CASSLRGANEQFF
>-|TRBV4-3|TRBJ2-6|-
TGCGCCAGCAGCCACGTATACCTCGGGGCCGGAGCATCTGGGGCCAACGTCCTGACTTTC
CASSHVYLGAGASGANVLTF
>-|TRBV9|TRBJ1-4|-
TGTGCCAGCAGCCCCTTCGACGGGACGAATGAAAAACTGTTTTTT
CASSPFDGTNEKLFF
>-|TRBV27|TRBJ2-7|-
TGTGCCAGCAGTTTCCAAGAATCCTACGAGCAGTACTTC
CASSFQESYEQYF
>-|TRBV10-3|TRBJ2-7|TRBD1
TGTGCCATCAGTGAGTCGGCAGGGGGCAGCTACGAGCAGTACTTC
CAISESAGGSYEQYF
>-|TRBV15|TRBJ2-2|TRBD1
TGTGCCACCAGCTCGAGGACAGGGGGGACCGGGGAGCTGTTTTTT
CATSSRTGGTGELFF
>-|TRBV30|TRBJ1-2|-
TGTGCCTGGACTAGTCGGCATGGCTACACCTTC
CAWTSRHGYTF
>few|TRBV28|TRBJ1-3|-
TGTGCCAGCAGTTACCCGTTTTGGGGCAGTTCTGGAAACACCATATATTTT
CASSYPFWGSSGNTIYF
>-|TRBV2|TRBJ2-7|TRBD2
TGTGCCAGCCAGGGTTTAGCGGGGTACTACGAGCAGTACTTC
CASQGLAGYYEQYF
>few|TRBV7-2|TRBJ2-5|TRBD2
TGTGCCAGCAGACCCCGACTAGCGGGCGGGGAGACCCAGTACTTC
CASRPRLAGGETQYF
>-|TRBV19|TRBJ1-3|-
TGTGCCAGTAGTACCCCTTCGGGACAAAGAAACACCATATATTTT
CASSTPSGQRNTIYF
>-|TRBV2|TRBJ1-5|-
TGTGCCAGCAGTGAAAGAGGTCCTAGCAATCAGCCCCAGCATTTT
CASSERGPSNQPQHF
>-|TRBV28|TRBJ1-3|TRBD1
TGTGCCAGCAGTTATAAACAGGGGGCGGGAAACACCATATATTTT
CASSYKQGAGNTIYF
>-|TRBV11-1|TRBJ2-1|TRBD2
TGTGCCAGCAGCCCGCTTGGAGCGGGGTACCCGAGCTCCTACAATGAGCAGTTCTTC
CASSPLGAGYPSSYNEQFF
>-|TRBV28|TRBJ1-6|-
TGTGCCAGCGCGGTGGGTACGGGGGATTCACCCCTCCACTTT
CASAVGTGDSPLHF
>-|TRBV7-2|TRBJ2-7|-
TGTGCCAGCAGCCGCGCCCCAGGGACCTACGAGCAGTACTTC
CASSRAPGTYEQYF
>-|TRBV5-4|TRBJ2-5|TRBD2
TGTGCCAGCAGCTTGGGGTTTAGCGGGAGGGGCGAGACCCAGTACTTC
CASSLGFSGRGETQYF
>once|TRBV28|TRBJ2-1|TRBD2
TGTGCCAGCAGATCACCTAGCGGGGGGAACAATGAGCAGTTCTTC
CASRSPSGGNNEQFF
>-|TRBV7-2|TRBJ2-7|-
TGTGCCAGCAGCTTAGGCCGGTCCCAATCCTACGAGCAGTACTTC
CASSLGRSQSYEQYF
>-|TRBV28|TRBJ1-4|TRBD1
TGTGCCAGCCAACCAGGGACAGGGCGTTTGTATGATGAAAAACTGTTTTTT
CASQPGTGRLYDEKLFF
>once|TRBV7-2|TRBJ2-2|-
TGTGCCAGCAGCTTAGTAAGCTCTCCCGCGAACACCGGGGAGCTGTTTTTT
CASSLVSSPANTGELFF
>once|TRBV25-1|TRBJ1-2|TRBD1
TGTGCCATAGCCGTATTCCCGGGACAGCGGAATACGGACTACGGCTACACCTTC
CAIAVFPGQRNTDYGYTF
>-|TRBV5-6|TRBJ2-7|-
TGTGCCAGCAGCTTGGCTACGGGCAACTCCTACGAGCAGTACTTC
CASSLATGNSYEQYF
>-|TRBV7-9|TRBJ2-1|-
TGTGCCAGCAGCTTAATTGGCCGGAGCTCCTACAATGAGCAGTTCTTC
CASSLIGRSSYNEQFF
>-|TRBV28|TRBJ1-3|-
TGTGCCAGCAGTTGGGTTCCACACAGCGCTGGAAACACCATATATTTT
CASSWVPHSAGNTIYF
>-|TRBV5-8|TRBJ2-7|TRBD2
TGTGCCAGCAGCCCGGGGGGGCTACGCCACGAGCAGTACTTC
CASSPGGLRHEQYF
>-|TRBV5-1|TRBJ2-1|TRBD1
TGCGCCAGCAGCGTCCAACCGGGACAGGGGGCGGGTGAGCAGTTCTTC
CASSVQPGQGAGEQFF
>-|TRBV28|TRBJ2-7|TRBD1
TGTGCCAGCAGTTTCCCCCTCCTTCGGGACAGCTCCTACGAGCAGTACTTC
CASSFPLLRDSSYEQYF
>-|TRBV28|TRBJ1-2|-
TGTGCCAGCAGCCCCCCCGGGGGTGGCTACACCTTC
CASSPPGGGYTF
>few|TRBV6-5|TRBJ1-3|TRBD1
TGTGCCAGCAGTCCGACAGGGGTGACTGGAAACACCATATATTTT
CASSPTGVTGNTIYF
>-|TRBV9|TRBJ2-4|-
TGTGCCAGCAGCGCAGACGGAAAGGTAGACATTCAGTACTTC
CASSADGKVDIQYF
>-|TRBV6-1|TRBJ1-1|-
TGTGCCAGCAGTCCTTTGGCCGGGGGCTACACTGAAGCTTTCTTT
CASSPLAGGYTEAFF
>-|TRBV28|TRBJ2-3|-
TGTGCCAGCAGTCTAGGGGACTTCCGCACGAATACGCAGTATTTT
CASSLGDFRTNTQYF
>-|TRBV21-1|TRBJ2-7|-
TGTGCCAGCAGCAAAGTTGGAAAGACTAGCTCCTACGAGCAGTACTTC
CASSKVGKTSSYEQYF
>once|TRBV6-6|TRBJ2-2|TRBD2
TGTGCCAGCAGTTTAGGAGCGGGAGGCCCCGGGGAGCTGTTTTTT
CASSLGAGGPGELFF
>-|TRBV18|TRBJ2-1|TRBD2
TGTGCCAGCTCACCAATTGCATCGGCGGGGGACAATGAGCAGTTCTTC
CASSPIASAGDNEQFF
>-|TRBV6-1|TRBJ1-6|-
TGTGCCAGCAGTGAAAAAGGCGGGGATTCACCCCTCCACTTT
CASSEKGGDSPLHF
>few|TRBV5-6|TRBJ2-3|-
TGTGCCAGCAGTTTACAGGGTCCGGGCACAGATACGCAGTATTTT
CASSLQGPGTDTQYF